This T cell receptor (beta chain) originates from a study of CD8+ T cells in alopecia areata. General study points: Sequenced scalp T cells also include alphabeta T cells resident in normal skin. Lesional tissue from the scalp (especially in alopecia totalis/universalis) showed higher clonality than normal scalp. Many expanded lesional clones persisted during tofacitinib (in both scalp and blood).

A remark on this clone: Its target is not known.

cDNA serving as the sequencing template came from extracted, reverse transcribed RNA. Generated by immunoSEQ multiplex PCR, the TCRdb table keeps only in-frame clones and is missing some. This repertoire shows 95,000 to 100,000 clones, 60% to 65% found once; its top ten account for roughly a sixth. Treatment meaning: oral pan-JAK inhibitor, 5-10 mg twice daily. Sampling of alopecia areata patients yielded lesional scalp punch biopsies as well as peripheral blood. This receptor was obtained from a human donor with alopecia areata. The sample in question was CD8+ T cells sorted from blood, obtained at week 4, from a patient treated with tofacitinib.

CDR3: CASSGSDRSQPQHF. The CDR3 DNA follows: TGTGCCAGCAGTGGATCGGACAGGAGCCAGCCCCAGCATTTT. The chain employs TRBV2 and TRBJ1-5; 7 bases map to TRBD1. The ends lost 4 bases at V and 7 bases at J; junction bases unmatched: 7. The CDR3 is made up of 14 amino acids. CDR1 is SNHLY, CDR2 FYNNEI, per germline.